A selection of T cell receptor beta chains follows, all from one sample in a study of T cell clones after liver transplantation. Sequenced by immunoSEQ multiplex PCR; TCRdb stores in-frame clones only, minus some. In the table there are 50,000 to 55,000 clones, roughly 74% of which are singletons. The specimen was CD4+ T cells from blood, collected more than 52 months after liver transplant. The receptors derive from a human patient who received a liver transplant. Some T cells here may be from the graft donor. CDR3s include the opening cysteine and the closing phenylalanine or tryptophan. The order of the fields is D gene, clone size, J gene, V gene, CDR3 protein, CDR3 DNA. A D gene is named only where the DNA matches it firmly. The size of a clone is reported for some rows only, either as once, few or many, or as a class for expanded clones.

>TRBD1|-|TRBJ1-1|TRBV7-2
CASSLASRADRGEAFF
TGTGCCAGCAGCTTGGCCTCGAGAGCCGACAGGGGTGAAGCTTTCTTT
>-|-|TRBJ2-5|TRBV11-2
CASSRGPLETQYF
TGTGCCAGCAGCAGGGGACCTCTAGAGACCCAGTACTTC
>-|-|TRBJ2-7|TRBV19
CASSIGTGQFGHEQYF
TGTGCCAGTAGTATCGGAACAGGGCAATTTGGCCACGAGCAGTACTTC
>-|-|TRBJ1-1|TRBV6-5
CASSYSANTEAFF
TGTGCCAGCAGTTACTCGGCGAACACTGAAGCTTTCTTT
>-|-|TRBJ1-3|TRBV10-3
CAISDKGNSGNTIYF
TGTGCCATCAGTGATAAGGGCAACTCTGGAAACACCATATATTTT
>-|medium-sized|TRBJ1-3|TRBV30
CAWAQGVGNTIYF
TGTGCCTGGGCGCAGGGCGTTGGAAACACCATATATTTT
>-|once|TRBJ2-5|TRBV18
CASAPDPSGETQYF
TGTGCCAGCGCCCCAGATCCATCGGGGGAGACCCAGTACTTC
>TRBD1|-|TRBJ2-1|TRBV11-3
CASSFTGDDEQFF
TGTGCCAGCAGTTTTACAGGGGATGATGAGCAGTTCTTC
>-|-|TRBJ2-7|TRBV7-7
CASSLGGQFYEQYF
TGTGCTAGCAGCTTAGGAGGACAGTTCTACGAGCAGTACTTC
>-|-|TRBJ1-5|TRBV5-1
CASSEQGPFSNQPQHF
TGCGCCAGCAGCGAACAGGGTCCCTTTAGCAATCAGCCCCAGCATTTT
>-|-|TRBJ1-5|TRBV27
CASSKTTASRYSNQPQHF
TGTGCCAGCAGTAAAACGACGGCCAGTAGGTATAGCAATCAGCCCCAGCATTTT
>TRBD2|-|TRBJ2-1|TRBV5-6
CASTAGGLSYNEQFF
TGTGCCAGCACAGCGGGGGGCCTTTCCTACAATGAGCAGTTCTTC
>TRBD1|-|TRBJ2-3|TRBV10-2
CASSEGQGDTDTQYF
TGCGCCAGCAGTGAAGGACAGGGGGACACAGATACGCAGTATTTT
>-|once|TRBJ2-6|TRBV5-6
CASTRWSPVGSGANVLTF
TGTGCCAGCACCCGATGGTCACCCGTTGGGTCTGGGGCCAACGTCCTGACTTTC
>-|-|TRBJ1-2|TRBV6-1
CASSRGQGINGYTF
TGTGCCAGCAGTAGAGGGCAGGGGATTAATGGCTACACCTTC
>TRBD1|-|TRBJ1-5|TRBV19
CASSRQGNQPQHF
TGTGCCAGTAGCAGACAGGGTAATCAGCCCCAGCATTTT
>-|-|TRBJ1-5|TRBV6-5
CASSPTGPGKPQHF
TGTGCCAGCAGCCCGACAGGACCGGGTAAGCCCCAGCATTTT
>-|-|TRBJ2-3|TRBV28
CASSPPEGGRDTQYF
TGTGCCAGCAGTCCACCCGAGGGGGGCCGGGATACGCAGTATTTT
>-|-|TRBJ1-1|TRBV5-1
CASSLAHGGRGGTEAFF
TGCGCCAGCAGCTTGGCTCATGGGGGCCGTGGTGGCACTGAAGCTTTCTTT
>TRBD1|many|TRBJ1-2|TRBV19
CASRVGTGYGYTF
TGTGCCAGTCGTGTGGGGACAGGGTATGGCTACACCTTC
>-|many|TRBJ1-2|TRBV7-9
CASSRGDVYTF
TGTGCCAGCAGCAGGGGGGACGTCTACACCTTC
>TRBD1|-|TRBJ2-3|TRBV7-8
CASSNDRGVTDTQYF
TGTGCCAGCAGTAACGACAGGGGGGTCACAGATACGCAGTATTTT
>-|once|TRBJ1-2|TRBV11-2
CASSLKGSVDGYTF
TGTGCCAGCAGCTTAAAAGGTTCTGTGGATGGCTACACCTTC
>TRBD1|-|TRBJ1-4|TRBV7-7
CASSLGQGSEKLFF
TGTGCCAGCAGCTTGGGACAGGGGAGTGAAAAACTGTTTTTT
>-|-|TRBJ1-3|TRBV18
CASSPRQDLSGNTIYF
TGTGCCAGCTCACCTAGACAGGACCTCTCTGGAAACACCATATATTTT
>-|many|TRBJ2-1|TRBV21-1
CASSKWDRVIHNEQFF
TGTGCCAGCAGCAAATGGGACAGAGTTATCCACAATGAGCAGTTCTTC